Each of the 8 T cell receptor beta chains below was sequenced from the same sample in a study of blood T cell repertoires in COVID-19. The table came from immunoSEQ multiplex PCR; TCRdb's copy has only in-frame clones and leaves some out. The sample shows 35,000 to 40,000 clones, around 83% of them seen only once. Sequencing was done on a sample of peripheral blood. These TCRs come from a human donor with acute or convalescent COVID-19. The donor label of this sample is uncertain.

This chain joins TRBV4-1 and TRBJ1-1; TRBD1 matches at 8 bases. The ends lost 3 bases at V and 0 bases at J; junction bases unmatched: 6. Germline V gene lookup returns CDR1 MGHRA and CDR2 YSYEKL. The CDR3 is made up of 16 amino acids. DNA of the CDR3: TGCGCCAGCAGCCACAAAGGGGACAGGATGAACACTGAAGCTTTCTTT. As protein: CASSHKGDRMNTEAFF.

This clone appeared a single time. The CDR3 DNA reads as TGTGCCAGCTCACCATCACGTAGTCTCTACAATGAGCAGTTCTTC. Its translation is CASSPSRSLYNEQFF. V and J are TRBV18 and TRBJ2-1; D is unresolved. Germline V gives CDR1 KGHSH, CDR2 LQKENI. The CDR3 has 15 residues. The germline V and J ends were trimmed by 2 bases and 3 bases, with 11 bases remaining between them.

This clone was seen a single time. This sequence joins TRBV19 and TRBJ1-2; D perhaps matches TRBD1 (6 bases). The CDR3 spans 13 residues. Germline lookup yields CDR1 LNHDA and CDR2 SQIVND (reference sequence). V lost 8 bases and J 6 bases, leaving 16 bases between the germline ends. CDR3 residues: CASRIGQGHGYTF. The CDR3 DNA reads as TGTGCCAGTCGCATCGGGCAGGGGCATGGCTACACCTTC.

The J gene is TRBJ2-7, the V gene TRBV6-5, with D possibly TRBD1 on 6 matching bases. V lost 3 bases and J lost 2, with 11 bases in between. This CDR3 is 14 amino acids long. CDR1 and CDR2 (germline): MNHEY, SVGAGI. The CDR3 region is CASSYNRDAYEQYF. The DNA for the CDR3 is TGTGCCAGCAGTTATAACAGGGATGCCTACGAGCAGTACTTC.

The chain recombines TRBV7-9 with TRBJ2-7, with D uncertain. From germline, CDR1 is SEHNR and CDR2 FQNEAQ (reference sequence). This CDR3 spans 14 amino acids. Trimming left V 3 bases short and J 0 bases short, with 9 bases between. This CDR3 is CASSFGTSSYEQYF. The DNA of the CDR3 is TGTGCCAGCAGCTTTGGCACCAGCTCCTACGAGCAGTACTTC.

This chain uses TRBV6-5 with TRBJ2-7; TRBD1 might be the D (7 bases). The CDR3 covers 15 residues. Germline lookup yields CDR1 MNHEY and CDR2 SVGAGI. V dropped 0 bases and J dropped 4 bases, with 13 bases sitting between them. In DNA form, the CDR3 reads TGTGCCAGCAGTTACTCGACAGGGACTCGGTACGAGCAGTACTTC. The encoded protein is CASSYSTGTRYEQYF.

The chain links TRBV9 to TRBJ2-3; D call uncertain. The germline V gene has CDR1 SGDLS and CDR2 YYNGEE. Trimming took 3 bases from V and 0 from J, leaving 8 bases between them. This CDR3 has 14 amino acids. CDR3 sequence (DNA): TGTGCCAGCAGCGCGAGTACTAGCACAGATACGCAGTATTTT. As protein: CASSASTSTDTQYF.

The chain has TRBV19 and TRBJ1-2; D is uncertain. V lost 3 bases and J lost 4, with 27 bases in between. This CDR3 contains 19 residues. Per germline, CDR1 LNHDA and CDR2 SQIVND (reference sequence). The CDR3 DNA sequence: TGTGCCAGTAGTATTTTTCAGGTTGCCGGTCGTCCAGGACTCTATGGCTACACCTTC. This codes for CASSIFQVAGRPGLYGYTF.